The 6 T cell receptor beta chains presented below share a single source sample, sequenced in a study of blood T cell repertoires in COVID-19. Data came from immunoSEQ multiplex PCR; TCRdb stores just in-frame clones and leaves some out. Counted here are about 140,000 clones, 76% occurring once; the ten biggest clones make up 4.5%. Sequencing input: peripheral blood. The receptors come from a woman of 80 years or more with active or convalescent COVID-19.

The genes are TRBV19 and TRBJ2-3; possibly TRBD2 for D (6 bases). CDR1 and CDR2 (germline): LNHDA, SQIVND (reference sequence). The germline V and J ends were trimmed by 6 bases and 2 bases, with 18 bases remaining between them. The CDR3 length is 16 residues. CDR3 in DNA: TGTGCCAGTAGCTCGGGGGTTGGGGCTCTCACAGATACGCAGTATTTT. Its translation: CASSSGVGALTDTQYF.

This chain joins TRBV9 and TRBJ1-5; D unclear. V was cut by 0 bases and J by 4 bases, with 2 bases left in between. Germline assignment: CDR1 SGDLS and CDR2 YYNGEE. The CDR3 covers 12 residues. The CDR3 region is CASSVVNQPQHF. CDR3 DNA sequence: TGTGCCAGCAGCGTAGTAAATCAGCCCCAGCATTTT.

The CDR3 reads CASSEEGGSSTEAFF. In DNA, the CDR3 is TGTGCCAGCAGTGAGGAGGGGGGGAGTAGCACTGAAGCTTTCTTT. The chain links TRBV2 to TRBJ1-1, with D possibly being TRBD1 (6 bases). Germline V gene data show CDR1 as SNHLY and CDR2 as FYNNEI. V lost 3 bases, J lost 4 bases, and 15 bases lay in between. The CDR3 length is 15 residues.

This rearrangement joins TRBV18 to TRBJ1-6; maybe TRBD1 (6 bases). Germline V CDR1 and CDR2: KGHSH, LQKENI. There are 14 residues in the CDR3. The germline V and J ends were trimmed by 3 bases and 6 bases, with 9 bases remaining between them. CDR3 DNA: TGTGCCAGCTCACCGGGGACAATTAATTCACCCCTCCACTTT. It translates to CASSPGTINSPLHF. Full variable domain (outside the CDR3, taken from reference TRBV18 and TRBJ1-6): NAGVMQNPRHLVRRRGQEARLRCSPMKGHSHVYWYRQLPEEGLKFMVYLQKENIIDESGMPKERFSAEFPKEGPSILRIQQVVRGDSAAYFCASSPGTINSPLHFGNGTRLTVT.

V is TRBV2 and J is TRBJ1-5; tentatively, D is TRBD1 (5 bases). CDR1 SNHLY and CDR2 FYNNEI come from the germline V gene. Trimming shortened V by 8 bases and J by 6 bases, and 17 bases separated the two germline ends. The CDR3 has 14 residues. CDR3 loop: CASRDSTFPQPQHF. DNA of the CDR3: TGTGCCAGCCGAGACAGTACATTCCCTCAGCCCCAGCATTTT.

The chain employs TRBV6-2 or TRBV6-3 and TRBJ1-4; 7 nucleotides line up with TRBD1. Trimming cost V 5 bases and J 3 bases; bases outside gene matches: 6. The CDR3 length is 15 residues. CDR1 is MNHEY, CDR2 SVGEGT, per germline. The CDR3 loop is CASSAEDRPNEKLFF. The CDR3 region has the DNA TGTGCCAGCAGTGCGGAGGACAGGCCTAATGAAAAACTGTTTTTT.